This TCR beta chain was identified during a study of shared clonotypes between healthy human individuals (dated by TCRdb to about 2020). Describing the broader study: The cohort included a few men and a couple of women between 18 and 49 years of age. Per donor, three plates each were used for CD4 naive and CD4 memory, two for CD8 naive, and one for CD8 memory. Blood TCR repertoires of about 5 healthy adults were deeply sequenced to estimate repertoire size and the extent of clonotype sharing between individuals. To increase sequencing depth and limit assay-specific biases, TCR repertoire library preparation and sequencing were carried out by different laboratories using diverse techniques. Between about 0.8 and 8.9 billion PBMCs per donor were obtained by leukapheresis.

Concerning this clone: No cognate antigen has been identified for it. No base quality values were provided; no much bigger clone lies one nucleotide off. The sample holds other DNA sequences that translate to the same CDR3.

Broader findings and caveats from the paper: Incomplete sequencing was indicated by rarefaction of sorted-subset datasets, despite the large sequencing depth. Because the study included a small number of donors, the genetic and exposure-history diversity represented was limited. Pairwise subsampling indicated that sequencing depth was expected to affect the degree of clonotype sharing among donors. Clonotypes shared by all four sorted-subset donors showed higher generation probabilities than non-shared clonotypes. Larger estimated clonotype richness was generally found for naive subsets than for memory subsets. Only blood was sampled, and tissue TCR repertoires likely differ from those in blood. Across a handful of donors, 5% to 6% of naive CD4, 3% to 4% of naive CD8, 2.3% of memory CD4, and 0.3% to 0.45% of memory CD8 clonotypes were shared.

The donors were healthy, HIV-negative adults with no recently reported acute infections or vaccinations. Every donor was a Caucasian adult residing in Nashville, Tennessee, USA. CD4+ T cells were enriched through magnetic negative selection, after which naive cells were positively selected on CD45RA and the remaining negative fraction served as the memory subset. Blood was collected by leukapheresis, and PBMCs were isolated by Ficoll-Histopaque density gradient centrifugation and then cryopreserved in liquid nitrogen vapor phase. Analytical flow cytometry was used to check the purity and quantity of each magnetically sorted T cell population. Genomic DNA was isolated from each sorted fraction and quantified by UV absorbance on a Nanodrop 2000c. TCR CDR3 regions were amplified from genomic DNA by multiplex PCR using the deep immunoSEQ assay. For each cell subset, the extracted genomic DNA was distributed evenly across all wells of several immunoSEQ 96-well plates, and each plate served as one replicate. For sorted subsets, 200 to 250 ng of genomic DNA, equivalent to roughly 33,000 T cell genomes, went into each replicate PCR. The purified libraries were quantified using a Qubit 3.0 fluorometer, sized with a Bioanalyzer 2100, and then quantified again using the KAPA Library Quantification kit. A separate single-read 150-cycle Illumina NextSeq 550 flow cell was used to sequence each immunoSEQ 96-well plate. The published analysis was carried out like this. The immunoSEQ output contained only junctional sequences without quality scores, so filtering could not match that applied to full-length reads. Sequences were annotated with PyIR, a Python wrapper for IgBLAST v1.9, and V/J genes and CDR3 were assigned using IMGT germline references. Reads with weak V/J assignments (E-value above 1e-6), missing CDR3, stop codons, out-of-frame junctions, or ambiguous translated residues were removed. V3J clonotypes were defined as sequences sharing the same inferred V gene, J gene, and CDR3 amino acid sequence. Percentage overlap between repertoires was calculated by dividing the number of shared unique clonotypes by the size of the smaller repertoire. RTK rarefaction, the Chao1 estimator, and Recon v2.1 estimates of unobserved clonotypes were used to assess repertoire richness. For all TCRbeta clonotypes obtained by the gDNA method from a few donors, generation probabilities were computed with OLGA. TCRdb obtained this table from immuneACCESS and retained in-frame rearrangements with V and J assigned. These tables miss some clones; where compared with another copy, unresolved V genes account for less than half of the shortfall, and the remainder is unexplained. That table supplies the V and J calls and clone size; D and trimming were determined from the DNA. The sample table records some 2,100,000 clones; approximately 94% of these occur just once. Jointly, the top ten make up over 0.1% of the sample.

CDR1 and CDR2 were assigned from the germline V gene (reference sequence) as SEHNR and FQNEAQ. The CDR3 contains 14 residues, cysteine and phenylalanine counted. The entry retains the CDR3 DNA only, 42 bases that are in frame from base 1. V ends up 5 bases short and J 5 bases short, with an unmatched junction base count of 2. The chain uses TRBV7-9 and TRBJ2-2, with 10 bases aligning to TRBD1. The TCR was taken from a man between 18 and 29 years old in good health. Sequenced input: naive CD4+ T cells sorted from blood. Sample cell subset or site, as interpreted from the label and publication: CD45RA+ positively selected. The CDR3 reads as follows: CASSRDRGTGELFF. Read as DNA, the sequence is TGTGCCAGCAGCCGGGACAGGGGTACCGGGGAGCTGTTTTTT.